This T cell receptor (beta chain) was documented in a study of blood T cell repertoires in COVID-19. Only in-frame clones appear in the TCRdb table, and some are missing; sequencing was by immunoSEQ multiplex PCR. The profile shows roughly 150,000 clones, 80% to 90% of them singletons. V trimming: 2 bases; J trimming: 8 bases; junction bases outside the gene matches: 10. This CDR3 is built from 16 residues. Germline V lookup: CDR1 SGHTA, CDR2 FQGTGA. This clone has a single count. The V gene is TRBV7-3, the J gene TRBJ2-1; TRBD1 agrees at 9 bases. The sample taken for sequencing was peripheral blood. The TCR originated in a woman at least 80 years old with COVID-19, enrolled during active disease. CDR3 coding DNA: TGTGCCAGCAGCTTAGGCTCCGGGACAGGGATGGATGAGCAGTTCTTC. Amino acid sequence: CASSLGSGTGMDEQFF.